This TCR beta chain was sequenced in a study of blood T cell repertoires in COVID-19. Assay: immunoSEQ multiplex PCR; the TCRdb copy retains only in-frame clones and omits some. The data hold 200,000 or so clones, with 84% observed a single time. Trimming removed 5 bases from V and 2 bases from J; junction bases left unmatched: 3. Germline loops: CDR1 MNHNY, CDR2 SVGAGI (reference sequence). CDR3 length: 14 amino acids. The sample was peripheral blood. The chain has TRBV6-6 and TRBJ1-5; TRBD1 aligns across 7 bases. The receptor was derived from a woman aged 55-70 years who had recovered from COVID-19. CDR3: CASSHTGGNQPQHF. The CDR3 DNA reads as TGTGCCAGCAGTCATACAGGGGGCAATCAGCCCCAGCATTTT.